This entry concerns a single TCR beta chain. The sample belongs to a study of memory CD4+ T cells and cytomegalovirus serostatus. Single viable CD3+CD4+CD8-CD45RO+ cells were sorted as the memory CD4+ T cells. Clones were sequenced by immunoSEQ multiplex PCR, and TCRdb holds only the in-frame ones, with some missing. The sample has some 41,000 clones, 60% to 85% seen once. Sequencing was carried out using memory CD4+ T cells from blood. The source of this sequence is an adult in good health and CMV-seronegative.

CDR3 DNA: TGTGCCAGCAGCCCTAGGGGGACAGGGCTTGCAGATACGCAGTATTTT. Protein product: CASSPRGTGLADTQYF. The rearrangement joins TRBV9 to TRBJ2-3; TRBD1 aligns across 9 bases. CDR1 and CDR2 from the germline V gene are SGDLS and YYNGEE. This CDR3 contains 16 residues. The V and J ends lost 4 bases and 4 bases, in that order; junction bases with no gene match: 10. Complete variable domain (other parts from reference TRBV9 and TRBJ2-3): DSGVTQTPKHLITATGQRVTLRCSPRSGDLSVYWYQQSLDQGLQFLIQYYNGEERAKGNILERFSAQQFPDLHSELNLSSLELGDSALYFCASSPRGTGLADTQYFGPGTRLTVL.